The clone carrying this T cell receptor beta chain was counted ten times or more. No antigen is known for it. Read coverage stops 3 residues before the CDR3 terminus; the germline J gene supplies the remainder. The data originate from a study of T cell clonality in common variable immunodeficiency. Study findings and constraints: TCRbeta clonality was increased in CVID versus healthy controls. Common variable immunodeficiency TCR beta sequences reportedly had fewer deletions and N-nucleotide insertions. CVID patient heterogeneity limited repertoire-clinical complication correlations.

The protocol was immunoSEQ multiplex PCR, while the TCRdb copy is restricted to in-frame clones and leaves out a portion. The record shows tens of thousands of clones for this sample, with no singletons present. V dropped 2 bases and J dropped 2 bases, with 12 bases sitting between them. This CDR3 contains 14 residues. CDR1 and CDR2 (germline): GTSNPN, SVGIG (reference sequence). This chain links TRBV30 with TRBJ1-1, with a weak D call TRBD1 (6 bases). The sequence derives from a person aged 18 to 70 in good health. Material for sequencing was peripheral blood mononuclear cells. The CDR3 sequence is CAWSRTATNTEAFF. The covered CDR3 bases are TGTGCCTGGAGTAGGACAGCCACTAACACTGAA. The complete variable domain, with remaining parts taken from reference TRBV30 and TRBJ1-1, reads SQTIHQWPATLVQPVGSPLSLECTVEGTSNPNLYWYRQAAGRGLQLLFYSVGIGQISSEVPQNLSASRPQDRQFILSSKKLLLSDSGFYLCAWSRTATNTEAFFGQGTRLTVV.